The sequence of this TCR beta chain was determined in a study of radiotherapy plus CTLA-4 blockade in lung cancer. As for the study in general: Among all patients, around 19% showed objective responses, while 30% to 35% had disease control. Study-level points and caveats: Researchers report tumor-derived TCR clones expanding in blood after radiotherapy plus ipilimumab. How blood T cell clones changed early, along with interferon-beta, reportedly forecast response best.

The CDR3 extends over 13 amino acids. The V end was cut by 6 bases, the J end by 3 bases, with 8 bases between. Germline CDR1 reads SEHNR; CDR2 reads FQNEAQ (reference sequence). With regard to this clone: The antigen is not known.

Measured with immunoSEQ multiplex PCR; TCRdb has only the in-frame clones, and not every one. The sample includes 52,000 or so clones, around 80% of them seen just once. The V and J genes are TRBV7-9 and TRBJ1-4; D might be TRBD1 (5 bases). The origin of this receptor is a human donor with non-small cell lung cancer whose response to radiotherapy plus ipilimumab could not be evaluated. The input for sequencing was peripheral blood, taken from a patient treated with radiotherapy plus ipilimumab. This CDR3 is CASSRDSNEKLFF. DNA of the CDR3: TGTGCCAGCAGTCGGGACTCTAATGAAAAACTGTTTTTT.